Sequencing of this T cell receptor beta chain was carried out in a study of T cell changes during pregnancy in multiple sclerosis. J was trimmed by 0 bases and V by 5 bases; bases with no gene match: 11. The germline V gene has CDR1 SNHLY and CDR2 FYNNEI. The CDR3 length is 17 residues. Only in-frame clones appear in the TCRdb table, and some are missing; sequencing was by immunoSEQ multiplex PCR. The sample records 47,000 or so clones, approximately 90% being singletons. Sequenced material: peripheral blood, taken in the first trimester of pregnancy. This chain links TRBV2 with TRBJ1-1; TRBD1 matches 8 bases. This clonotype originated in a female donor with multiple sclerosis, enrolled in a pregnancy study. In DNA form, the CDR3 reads TGTGCCAGCAGTTTTCGGTCGACAGGGGTCGTGAACACTGAAGCTTTCTTT. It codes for CASSFRSTGVVNTEAFF.